Shown below are 9 T cell receptor beta chains from a single sample sequenced in a study of CD8+ T cells in alopecia areata. It was cDNA, reverse transcribed from extracted RNA, that served as the sequencing template. TCRdb's copy holds only in-frame clones and misses some; the assay was immunoSEQ multiplex PCR. The sample yields about 190,000 clones, 58% seen once. This sample's treatment: oral pan-JAK inhibitor, 5-10 mg twice daily. The source material was CD8+ T cells sorted from blood, sampled at week 24, from a patient treated with tofacitinib. These receptors came from a human donor with alopecia areata.

Only a few counts were recorded for this clone. The sample holds other DNA sequences that translate to the same CDR3. The chain recombines TRBV27 with TRBJ1-5; D gene ambiguous. Germline CDR1 MNHEY, CDR2 SMNVEV (reference sequence). The V end was cut by 3 bases, the J end by 3 bases, with 6 bases between. This CDR3 is 13 amino acids long. The DNA of the CDR3 is TGTGCCAGCAGTTTGAGTGACAATCAGCCCCAGCATTTT. Translation: CASSLSDNQPQHF.

This clone was seen only a few times. The chain recombines TRBV29-1 with TRBJ2-5; maybe TRBD1 (5 bases). Between the trimmed V and J ends, which lost 3 bases and 5 bases, there was a span of 13 bases. Per the germline V gene, CDR1 is SQVTM and CDR2 is ANQGSEA. The CDR3 is made up of 13 amino acids. CDR3 in DNA: TGCAGCGTTGATGATAGGGGTGGGGAGACCCAGTACTTC. It specifies CSVDDRGGETQYF.

This clone is a singleton in its sample. The chain combines TRBV4-1 with TRBJ2-1, with D uncertain. The CDR3 is made up of 12 amino acids. The germline V and J ends were trimmed by 0 bases and 13 bases, with 10 bases remaining between them. The germline CDR1 and CDR2 sequences are MGHRA and YSYEKL. The CDR3 protein is CASSQDATDQFF. In DNA, the CDR3 is TGCGCCAGCAGCCAAGATGCGACCGACCAGTTCTTC.

The J gene is TRBJ1-6, the V gene TRBV4-1; maybe TRBD1 (5 bases). Germline CDR1 is MGHRA and CDR2 is YSYEKL. V gave up 1 base and J gave up 13 bases, with 17 bases separating them. CDR3 size: 15 residues. CDR3 loop: CASSQVDRVNGPLHF. Written as DNA, the CDR3 is TGCGCCAGCAGCCAAGTCGACAGAGTAAACGGGCCCCTCCACTTT.

Note on this clone: This CDR3 is also generated by other DNA sequences in the sample. The V gene is TRBV7-9, the J gene TRBJ1-5; no clear D gene. The CDR3 runs to 12 residues. Trimming left V 1 base short and J 8 bases short, with 6 bases between. In germline, CDR1 is SEHNR, CDR2 FQNEAQ (reference sequence). The CDR3: CASSLGREPQHF. The CDR3 bases are TGTGCCAGCAGCTTAGGAAGAGAGCCCCAGCATTTT.

CDR3: CASRETSYNSPLHF. CDR3 DNA sequence: TGTGCCAGCAGGGAGACCTCATATAATTCACCCCTCCACTTT. This chain links TRBV2 with TRBJ1-6; D is uncertain. The V and J ends lost 6 bases and 4 bases respectively, with 10 bases between them. CDR1 and CDR2 (germline): SNHLY, FYNNEI. The CDR3 loop spans 14 amino acids. The full variable domain, in which reference TRBV2 and TRBJ1-6 provide the parts outside the CDR3, is EPEVTQTPSHQVTQMGQEVILRCVPISNHLYFYWYRQILGQKVEFLVSFYNNEISEKSEIFDDQFSVERPDGSNFTLKIRSTKLEDSAMYFCASRETSYNSPLHFGNGTRLTVT.

The V call is TRBV4-1, the J call TRBJ2-7, with D possibly being TRBD2 (5 bases). The V and J ends lost 1 base and 3 bases respectively, with 16 bases between them. The CDR3 consists of 16 residues. Germline CDR1 and CDR2: MGHRA and YSYEKL. The CDR3 here is CASSQVTLSGFYEQYF. DNA for the CDR3: TGCGCCAGCAGCCAAGTAACACTCTCGGGGTTCTACGAGCAGTACTTC.

The V call is TRBV9, the J call TRBJ1-1, with a possible D match to TRBD1 (5 bases). Trimming removed 1 base from V and 4 bases from J, with 11 bases in between. CDR1 is SGDLS and CDR2 is YYNGEE in the germline V gene. This CDR3 has 14 amino acids. CDR3 sequence reads: CASSVPAGTTEAFF. For the CDR3, the DNA is TGTGCCAGCAGCGTACCCGCAGGGACCACTGAAGCTTTCTTT.

The chain combines TRBV13 with TRBJ2-1, with D maybe TRBD2 (6 bases). The CDR3 runs 15 residues. The germline V gene encodes CDR1 PRHDT and CDR2 FYEKMQ (reference sequence). The ends were cut back, 2 bases at V and 4 bases at J, with 12 bases in the middle. This CDR3 reads CASSLRGSTYNEQFF. The CDR3 region has the DNA TGTGCCAGCAGCTTACGGGGGTCAACTTACAATGAGCAGTTCTTC.